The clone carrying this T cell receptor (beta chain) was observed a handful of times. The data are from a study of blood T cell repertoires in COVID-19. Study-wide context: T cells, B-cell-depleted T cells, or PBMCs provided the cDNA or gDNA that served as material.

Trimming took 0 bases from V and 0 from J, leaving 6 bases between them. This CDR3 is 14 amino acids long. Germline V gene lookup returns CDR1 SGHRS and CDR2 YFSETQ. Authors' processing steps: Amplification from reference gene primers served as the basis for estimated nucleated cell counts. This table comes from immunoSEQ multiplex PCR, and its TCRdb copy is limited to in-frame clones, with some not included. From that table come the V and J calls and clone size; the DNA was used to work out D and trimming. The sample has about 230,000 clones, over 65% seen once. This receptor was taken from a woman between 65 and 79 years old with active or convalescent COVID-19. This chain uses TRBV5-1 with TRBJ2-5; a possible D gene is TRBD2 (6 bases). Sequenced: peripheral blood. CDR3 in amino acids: CASSLGGNQETQYF. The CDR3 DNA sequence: TGCGCCAGCAGCTTGGGCGGGAACCAAGAGACCCAGTACTTC.